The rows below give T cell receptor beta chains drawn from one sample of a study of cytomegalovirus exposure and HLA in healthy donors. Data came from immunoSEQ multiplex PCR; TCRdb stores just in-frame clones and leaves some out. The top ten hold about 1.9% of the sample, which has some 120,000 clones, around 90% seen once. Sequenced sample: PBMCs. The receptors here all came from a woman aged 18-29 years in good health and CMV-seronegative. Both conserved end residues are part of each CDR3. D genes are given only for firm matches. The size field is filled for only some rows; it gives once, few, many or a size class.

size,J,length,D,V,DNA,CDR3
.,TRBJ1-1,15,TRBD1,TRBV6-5,TGTGCCAGCAGTGTAAACAGGGGGAAGGGGACTGAAGCTTTCTTT,CASSVNRGKGTEAFF
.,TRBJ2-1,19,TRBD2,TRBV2,TGTGCCAGCAGTCAGGGGCGGGGGGGAGTCGAAACAGGATACAATGAGCAGTTCTTC,CASSQGRGGVETGYNEQFF
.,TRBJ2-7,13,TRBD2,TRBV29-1,TGCAGCGTTGGTCTAGCGGGCGCCTACGAGCAGTACTTC,CSVGLAGAYEQYF
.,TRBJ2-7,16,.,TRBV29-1,TGCAGCGCCTCAAGGGGGGGGGCTGGCAACTCCTACGAGCAGTACTTC,CSASRGGAGNSYEQYF
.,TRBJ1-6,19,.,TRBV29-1,TGCAGCGTTGAGGCCCCTCGGGGGGGAGACGTCTATCCGGGTTCACCCCTCCACTTT,CSVEAPRGGDVYPGSPLHF
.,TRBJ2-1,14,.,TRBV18,TGTGCCAGCTCACCACCCTCTAAGCGTGGTGAGCAGTTCTTC,CASSPPSKRGEQFF
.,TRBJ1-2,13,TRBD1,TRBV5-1,TGCGCCAGCAGCGGGACAGGATCCTATGGCTACACCTTC,CASSGTGSYGYTF
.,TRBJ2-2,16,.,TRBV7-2,TGTGCCAGCAGCTCCGACGGACAGATATACACCGGGGAGCTGTTTTTT,CASSSDGQIYTGELFF
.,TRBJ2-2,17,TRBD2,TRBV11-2,TGTGCCAGCAGCCCGGAGCGGGGGACTACGAACACCGGGGAGCTGTTTTTT,CASSPERGTTNTGELFF
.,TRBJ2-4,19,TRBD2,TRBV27,TGTGCCAGTTACTCCCTGGGGCGAGCGGGAGGGCCCGGCAAAAACATTCAGTACTTC,CASYSLGRAGGPGKNIQYF
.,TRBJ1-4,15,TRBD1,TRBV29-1,TGCAGCGTTGAAGATCGGACAGGGGGGAATGAAAAACTGTTTTTT,CSVEDRTGGNEKLFF
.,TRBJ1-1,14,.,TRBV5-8,TGTGCCAGCAGCCCTTCGGCGGGGAACACTGAAGCTTTCTTT,CASSPSAGNTEAFF
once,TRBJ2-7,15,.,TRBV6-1,TGTGCCAGCAGGACGTTCGACAGTGGCTCCTACGAGCAGTACTTC,CASRTFDSGSYEQYF
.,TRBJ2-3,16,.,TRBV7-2,TGTGCCAGCAGGTCACGAGAGGGACTGAGCACAGATACGCAGTATTTT,CASRSREGLSTDTQYF
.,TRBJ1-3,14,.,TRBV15,TGTGCCACCAGAGACCCAGGCTCTGGAAACACCATATATTTT,CATRDPGSGNTIYF
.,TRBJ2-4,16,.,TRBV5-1,TGCGCCAGCAGCGCACGACAGGGACTAGCCAAAAACATTCAGTACTTC,CASSARQGLAKNIQYF
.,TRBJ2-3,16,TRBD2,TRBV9,TGTGCCAGCAGCGCCGGACTAGCGGGAGCTGGGGATACGCAGTATTTT,CASSAGLAGAGDTQYF
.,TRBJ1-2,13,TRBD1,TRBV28,TGTGCCAGCAGGACGGGACAGGGCTATGGCTACACCTTC,CASRTGQGYGYTF
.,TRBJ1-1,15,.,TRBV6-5,TGTGCCAGCAGTATGGACAGCCGGTCGAACACTGAAGCTTTCTTT,CASSMDSRSNTEAFF
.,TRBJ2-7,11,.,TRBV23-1,TGCGCCAGCAGTATCGACGACTGCGAGTACTTC,CASSIDDCEYF
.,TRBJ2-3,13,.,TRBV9,TGTGCCAGCAGCGTAGCTACGACAGATACGCAGTATTTT,CASSVATTDTQYF
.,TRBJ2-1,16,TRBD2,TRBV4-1,TGCGCCAGCAGCCCCATCCTAGCGGGGGGGCGTAATGAGCAGTTCTTC,CASSPILAGGRNEQFF
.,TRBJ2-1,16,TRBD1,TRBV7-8,TGTGCCAGCAGCCTCCTCGGACAGGGCCACCACAATGAGCAGTTCTTC,CASSLLGQGHHNEQFF
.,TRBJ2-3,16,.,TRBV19,TGTGCCAGTAGCTACGACCAGGGTACCGGCACAGATACGCAGTATTTT,CASSYDQGTGTDTQYF
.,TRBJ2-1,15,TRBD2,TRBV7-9,TGTGCCAGCAGCGCACTAGCGGGGGGGCCCTATGAGCAGTTCTTC,CASSALAGGPYEQFF
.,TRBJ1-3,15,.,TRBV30,TGTGCCTGGAGTGCTGGCGGATACTCTGGAAACACCATATATTTT,CAWSAGGYSGNTIYF
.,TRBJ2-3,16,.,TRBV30,TGTGCCTGGAGTGTACAGGTGGACACCACAGATGGTACGCAGTATTTT,CAWSVQVDTTDGTQYF
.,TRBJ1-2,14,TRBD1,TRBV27,TGTGCCAGCAGGCGGGACAGCACTAACTATGGCTACACCTTC,CASRRDSTNYGYTF
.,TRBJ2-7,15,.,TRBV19,TGTGCCAGTAGTATAGGGCGACGGAGCTCCTACGAGCAGTACTTC,CASSIGRRSSYEQYF
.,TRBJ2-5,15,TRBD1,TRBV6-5,TGTGCCAGCAGTTCTCCGGGACAGGGGAAAGAGACCCAGTACTTC,CASSSPGQGKETQYF
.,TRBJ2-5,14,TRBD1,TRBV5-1,TGCGCCAGCAGCTTGACAGGGGCCCAAGAGACCCAGTACTTC,CASSLTGAQETQYF
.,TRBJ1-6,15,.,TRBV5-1,TGCGCCAGCAGCTTGGAAGGGGTCCATAATTCACCCCTCCACTTT,CASSLEGVHNSPLHF
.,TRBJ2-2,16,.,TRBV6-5,TGTGCCAGCAGTTACTCGATGGGACAAAACACCGGGGAGCTGTTTTTT,CASSYSMGQNTGELFF
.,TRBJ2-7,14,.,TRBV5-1,TGCGCCAGCAGACCGAGGACAGACTCCTACGAGCAGTACTTC,CASRPRTDSYEQYF
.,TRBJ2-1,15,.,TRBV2,TGTGCCAGCAGTGAGACTGCCGGCGCCTACAATGAGCAGTTCTTC,CASSETAGAYNEQFF
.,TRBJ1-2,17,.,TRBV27,TGTGCCAGCAGTTTATCAGTCGGGTCGTTACCGAACTATGGCTACACCTTC,CASSLSVGSLPNYGYTF
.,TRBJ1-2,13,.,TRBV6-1,TGTGCCAGTAAGACAGGAGCTAACTATGGCTACACCTTC,CASKTGANYGYTF
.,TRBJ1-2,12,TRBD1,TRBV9,TGTGCCAGCAGCAGACAGGGTGGTGGCTACACCTTC,CASSRQGGGYTF
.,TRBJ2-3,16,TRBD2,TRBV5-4,TGTGCCAGCAGCGAACGGACTAGCGGGAGAGCAGATACGCAGTATTTT,CASSERTSGRADTQYF
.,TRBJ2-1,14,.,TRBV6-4,TGTGCCAGCAGTGACTCTGGCTCCCACAATGAGCAGTTCTTC,CASSDSGSHNEQFF
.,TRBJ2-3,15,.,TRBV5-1,TGCGCCAGCAGCTCTAATCGGTTTAATACAGATACGCAGTATTTT,CASSSNRFNTDTQYF
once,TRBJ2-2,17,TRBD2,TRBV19,TGTGCCAGTACTGATAGGGGGCGGGAGGGGAACACCGGGGAGCTGTTTTTT,CASTDRGREGNTGELFF
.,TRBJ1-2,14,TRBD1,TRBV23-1,TGCGCCAGCAGTCAAAAGACAGGGGGCCGGGGCTACACCTTC,CASSQKTGGRGYTF
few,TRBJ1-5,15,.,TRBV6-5,TGTGCCAGCAGTTCCCCGGGGGGGAGGGATCAGCCCCAGCATTTT,CASSSPGGRDQPQHF
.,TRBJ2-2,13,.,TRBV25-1,TGTGCCACCCGACAGGGAGGAGGCGGGGAGCTGTTTTTT,CATRQGGGGELFF
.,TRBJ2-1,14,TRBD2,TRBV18,TGTGCCAGCTCACAGACTAGCGGAGACAATGAGCAGTTCTTC,CASSQTSGDNEQFF
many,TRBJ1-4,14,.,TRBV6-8,TGTGCCAGCAGAAACCGCCGGGGGAATGAAAAACTGTTTTTT,CASRNRRGNEKLFF